The clone carrying this TCR beta chain was seen ten or more times. This sample stems from a study of T cells in Graves' hyperthyroidism and ophthalmopathy. RNA transcripts provided the source from which TCR beta CDR3 regions were amplified. A first-round RT-PCR of the TCR CDR3 used the HTBI primer set. TCRdb re-derived calls from the multiplex PCR reads in MiXCR, one entry per CDR3 protein. The repertoire has approximately 610,000 distinct CDR3 sequences, approximately 14% of them found once; the top ten carry about 4%. Lactation, pregnancy, other autoimmune disease or uncontrolled infection led to exclusion of patients. The CDR3 runs 15 residues. Germline trimming cut 7 bases from V and 4 bases from J; bases unmatched to any gene: 8. Germline CDR1 reads MDHEN; CDR2 reads SYDVKM.

Sequenced sample: blood. This rearrangement joins TRBV28 to TRBJ2-3, with 10 bases identical to TRBD2. This TCR derives from a woman aged 40 to 55 with Graves' ophthalmopathy. The CDR3 DNA is TGTGCCAGCACCGCCCTAGCGGGAGTTGCAGATACGCAGTATTTT. This translates into CASTALAGVADTQYF. The complete variable domain, with remaining parts taken from reference TRBV28 and TRBJ2-3, reads DVKVTQSSRYLVKRTGEKVFLECVQDMDHENMFWYRQDPGLGLRLIYFSYDVKMKEKGDIPEGYSVSREKKERFSLILESASTNQTSMYLCASTALAGVADTQYFGPGTRLTVL.